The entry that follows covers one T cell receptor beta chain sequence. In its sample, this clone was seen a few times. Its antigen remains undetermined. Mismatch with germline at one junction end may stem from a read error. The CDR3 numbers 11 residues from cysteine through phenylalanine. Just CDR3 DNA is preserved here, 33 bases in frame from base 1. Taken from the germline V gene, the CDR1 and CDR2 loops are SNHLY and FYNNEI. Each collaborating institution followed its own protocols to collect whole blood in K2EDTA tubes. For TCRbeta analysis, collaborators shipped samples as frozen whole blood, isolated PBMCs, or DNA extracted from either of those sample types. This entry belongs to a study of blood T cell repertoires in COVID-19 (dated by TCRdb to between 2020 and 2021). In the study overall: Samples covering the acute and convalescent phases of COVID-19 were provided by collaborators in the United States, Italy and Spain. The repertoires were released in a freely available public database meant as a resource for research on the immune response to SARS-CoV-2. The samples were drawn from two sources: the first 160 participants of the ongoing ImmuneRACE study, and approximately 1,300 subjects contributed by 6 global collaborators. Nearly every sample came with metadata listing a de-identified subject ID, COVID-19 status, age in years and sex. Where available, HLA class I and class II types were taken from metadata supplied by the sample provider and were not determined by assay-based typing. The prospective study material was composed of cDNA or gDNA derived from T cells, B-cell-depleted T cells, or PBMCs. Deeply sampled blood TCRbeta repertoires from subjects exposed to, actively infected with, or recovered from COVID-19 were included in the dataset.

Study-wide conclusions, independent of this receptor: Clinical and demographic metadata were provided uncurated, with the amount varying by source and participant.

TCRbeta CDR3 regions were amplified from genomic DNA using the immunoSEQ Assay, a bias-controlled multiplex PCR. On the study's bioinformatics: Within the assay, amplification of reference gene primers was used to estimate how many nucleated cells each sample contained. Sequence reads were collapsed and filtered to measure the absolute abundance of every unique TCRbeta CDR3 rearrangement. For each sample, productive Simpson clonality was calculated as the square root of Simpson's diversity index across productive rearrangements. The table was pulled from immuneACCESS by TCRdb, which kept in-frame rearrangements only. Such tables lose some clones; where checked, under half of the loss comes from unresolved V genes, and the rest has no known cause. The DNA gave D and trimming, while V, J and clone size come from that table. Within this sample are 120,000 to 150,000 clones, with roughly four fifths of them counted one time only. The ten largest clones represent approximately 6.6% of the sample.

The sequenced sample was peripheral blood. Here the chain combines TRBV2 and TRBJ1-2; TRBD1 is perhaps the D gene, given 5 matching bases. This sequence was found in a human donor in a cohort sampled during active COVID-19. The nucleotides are TGTGCCAGCAGTGAATGGGCAGGGATGGTGTTC. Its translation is CASSEWAGMVF.